This T cell receptor beta chain was captured in a study of post-analysis software for immune sequencing data. As for the study in general: Recorded subtypes: relapsing-remitting, secondary progressive, progressive-relapsing; some patients unannotated.

CDR3 length: 16 residues. Deletions cut 1 base from V and 5 bases from J, with 12 bases between. Per germline, CDR1 MNHNY and CDR2 SVGAGI (reference sequence). Libraries were made from TCR beta cDNA, and they carried unique molecular identifiers. Input amounts of roughly 0.85 to 11 million T cells were used. These gave around 500,000 cDNA molecules, so each molecule approximated one T cell. TCRdb processed the PCR reads anew with MiXCR; each CDR3 protein has one entry. Here the sample spans fewer than 850,000 distinct CDR3 sequences, around 46% being singletons. Comment on this clonotype: Its target is not known.

The study's findings and limits: Controls had lower frequencies than patients of about five TRBV segments, which included TRBV5-6, TRBV5-1 and TRBV20-1. A significant reduction in normalized Chao1 diversity was observed in multiple sclerosis patients versus controls.

The sequence derives from a girl between 10 and 17 years old with multiple sclerosis. The source material was blood. The J gene is TRBJ1-6, the V gene TRBV6-6, with a possible D match to TRBD1 (6 bases). The CDR3 spells CASSYFAGADNSPLHF. CDR3 bases: TGTGCCAGCAGTTACTTTGCAGGGGCAGATAATTCACCCCTCCACTTT.